The next 28 T cell receptor beta chains were all read from a single sample in a study of T-cell memory formation after mild COVID-19. One entry per CDR3 protein, called by TCRdb with MiXCR from the 5' RACE reads. The table lists around 320,000 distinct CDR3 sequences, roughly an eighth of them singletons. Sequencing was performed on PBMCs or a T cell subset sorted from them (not recorded which). Source of these receptors: a man aged 18 to 30 who had mild COVID-19 (a few samples of this study predate the infection). Cell type and time point are not known.

V and J are TRBV3-1 and TRBJ1-1, with unresolved D. This CDR3 has 15 amino acids. Germline V gene data show CDR1 as LGHDT and CDR2 as YNNKEL (reference sequence). Deletions cut 4 bases from V and 4 bases from J, with 16 bases between. The CDR3 reads CASSPMGSYGTEAFF. Written as DNA, the CDR3 is TGTGCCAGCAGCCCCATGGGTTCGTATGGCACTGAAGCTTTCTTT.

This clonotype was seen more than once but under ten times. The J gene is TRBJ2-6, the V gene TRBV5-1; D call uncertain. Germline-derived CDR1 and CDR2 are SGHRS and YFSETQ. V lost 1 base to trimming and J lost 2 bases, with 10 bases between them. The CDR3 contains 16 residues. For the CDR3, the DNA is TGCGCCAGCAGCTTGTCCGACACAGCTGGGGCCAACGTCCTGACTTTC. Protein sequence: CASSLSDTAGANVLTF. Filled out from reference TRBV5-1 and TRBJ2-6, the complete variable domain reads KAGVTQTPRYLIKTRGQQVTLSCSPISGHRSVSWYQQTPGQGLQFLFEYFSETQRNKGNFPGRFSGRQFSNSRSEMNVSTLELGDSALYLCASSLSDTAGANVLTFGAGSRLTVL.

V is TRBV18 and J is TRBJ2-1, with TRBD2 identical over 9 bases. Per germline, CDR1 KGHSH and CDR2 LQKENI. CDR3 length equals 15 residues. Trimming at V came to 6 bases and at J to 5 bases, leaving 8 bases not matched to a gene. This CDR3 is CASSFSGGPNNEQFF. The CDR3, as DNA: TGTGCCAGCTCGTTTAGCGGGGGCCCCAACAATGAGCAGTTCTTC.

The rearrangement joins TRBV5-6 to TRBJ2-7; 7 bases fit TRBD1. Germline-derived CDR1 and CDR2 are SGHDT and YYEEEE. The CDR3 is made up of 13 amino acids. V was clipped by 4 bases and J by 6 bases; unmatched bases: 7. The CDR3 nucleotides read TGTGCCAGCAGCGCTAGACAGGGACGCGAGCAGTACGTC. The encoded protein is CASSARQGREQYV.

Only a few counts were recorded for this clonotype. This rearrangement joins TRBV21-1 to TRBJ2-7; the D segment call TRBD1 is taken from the table without a DNA check. TRBV21-1 is recorded as a pseudogene. The CDR3 is 15 amino acids. In DNA form, the CDR3 reads TGTGCCAGCAGCAACCCCCGGGACAGAGCCTACGAGCAGTACTTC. Translated, it gives CASSNPRDRAYEQYF.

This clonotype showed up just a few times. Since the CDR3 does not end with the conserved phenylalanine or tryptophan, this likely comes from a read error. CDR3 residues: CASRTYRGPNTEAFL. The CDR3 DNA sequence: TGTGCCAGCAGGACTTACAGGGGGCCAAACACTGAAGCTTTCCTT. The chain links TRBV11-2 to TRBJ1-1; 9 positions agree with TRBD1. The V gene end was trimmed by 6 bases and the J gene end by 2 bases; junction bases not matched to a gene: 7. Germline loops: CDR1 SGHAT, CDR2 FQNNGV. The CDR3 length is 15 residues.

The V and J genes are TRBV27 and TRBJ2-5; D may correspond to TRBD1 or TRBD2 (5 bases each). V was clipped by 6 bases and J by 4 bases, with 18 bases between them. The germline CDR1 and CDR2 sequences are MNHEY and SMNVEV (reference sequence). CDR3 length: 15 amino acids. The CDR3 DNA reads TGTGCCAGCAGAACCCGTGGGGGTTCCCCAGAGACCCAGTACTTC. Its protein is CASRTRGGSPETQYF.

The rearrangement uses TRBV12-3 or TRBV12-4 and TRBJ1-2; tentative D call: TRBD1 (5 bases). The V end lost 1 base, the J end lost 8 bases, and 17 bases lay between the germline ends. The CDR3 has 15 amino acids. Here the CDR3 reads CASSLGSPRGWGYTF. The CDR3 DNA follows: TGTGCCAGCAGTTTAGGGTCGCCTAGGGGTTGGGGCTACACCTTC.

The V and J genes are TRBV10-3 and TRBJ1-1; 7 positions match TRBD1. With 10 bases clipped from V and 10 bases from J, the junction kept 18 bases outside the gene matches. Germline V lookup: CDR1 ENHRY, CDR2 SYGVKD. The CDR3 contains 14 residues. The CDR3 region is CASLSLQGQRGAFF. CDR3 nucleotides: TGTGCCAGCCTCAGTCTACAGGGGCAAAGGGGAGCTTTCTTT.

The chain recombines TRBV7-2 with TRBJ1-2; D is undetermined. V was trimmed by 1 base and J by 6 bases, leaving 12 bases between them. The CDR3 loop spans 14 amino acids. Germline V gives CDR1 SGHTA, CDR2 FQGNSA. CDR3: CASSLDPATHGYTF. CDR3 DNA sequence: TGTGCCAGCAGCTTAGATCCAGCTACTCATGGCTACACCTTC.

The chain employs TRBV4-1 and TRBJ2-5; D unclear. Per the germline V gene, CDR1 is MGHRA and CDR2 is YSYEKL. V was trimmed by 4 bases and J by 5 bases, leaving 26 bases between them. This CDR3 has 18 residues. The CDR3 protein is CASSPFGSGPLPLETQYF. CDR3 nucleotide sequence: TGCGCCAGCAGCCCCTTTGGGTCGGGCCCCCTCCCATTGGAGACCCAGTACTTC.

The chain employs TRBV27 and TRBJ2-7; D could derive from TRBD1 or TRBD2 (5 bases each). The V and J ends lost 4 bases and 4 bases respectively, with 14 bases between them. This CDR3 has 14 residues. Germline lookup yields CDR1 MNHEY and CDR2 SMNVEV (reference sequence). The CDR3 here is CASSYSGTHYEQYF. DNA of the CDR3: TGTGCCAGCAGTTACTCCGGGACGCATTACGAGCAGTACTTC.

This clonotype was observed a handful of times. V usage is TRBV6-5 and J usage is TRBJ2-3, with unresolved D. From germline, CDR1 is MNHEY and CDR2 SVGAGI. The CDR3 totals 13 residues. V was trimmed by 5 bases and J by 4 bases, leaving 10 bases between them. CDR3 DNA: TGTGCCAGCAGTACCCAGGCGGCAGATACGCAGTATTTT. It codes for CASSTQAADTQYF.

The chain recombines TRBV7-9 with TRBJ2-7; D is uncertain. V lost 5 bases and J lost 4, with 9 bases in between. The CDR3 is made up of 12 amino acids. From germline, CDR1 is SEHNR and CDR2 FQNEAQ (reference sequence). The CDR3: CASSKQIYEQYF. The CDR3 DNA is TGTGCCAGCAGCAAACAGATTTACGAGCAGTACTTC.

J is TRBJ1-1 and V is TRBV7-2; D is uncertain. Germline CDR1 reads SGHTA; CDR2 reads FQGNSA. The CDR3 has 14 amino acids. V shed 10 bases and J shed 5 bases, with 20 bases lying between them. This CDR3 reads CATEGRAGWTEAFF. The DNA of the CDR3 is TGTGCCACTGAAGGGAGGGCGGGATGGACTGAAGCTTTCTTT.

A few counts support this clonotype. The rearrangement links TRBV4-1 to TRBJ2-1, with 10 bases matching TRBD1. The CDR3 is 17 residues long. V gave up 4 bases and J gave up 6 bases; unmatched junction bases: 12. Germline CDR1 MGHRA, CDR2 YSYEKL. Written as DNA, the CDR3 is TGCGCCAGCAGCCTTTCGCCCGGGACAGGGGTTGGCAATGAGCAGTTCTTC. It codes for CASSLSPGTGVGNEQFF.

The chain recombines TRBV30 with TRBJ2-3; D possibly corresponds to TRBD2 (6 bases). Germline V CDR1 and CDR2: GTSNPN, SVGIG (reference sequence). Trimming removed 5 bases from V and 2 bases from J, with 17 bases in between. CDR3 length equals 15 residues. CDR3 loop: CAWELLRGFTDTQYF. CDR3 sequence (DNA): TGTGCCTGGGAACTATTGCGGGGATTCACAGATACGCAGTATTTT.

The V call is TRBV12-3 or TRBV12-4, the J call TRBJ1-4; D gene unclear. The V end lost 3 bases, the J end lost 6 bases, and 14 bases lay between the germline ends. The CDR3 has 15 residues. The CDR3 nucleotides are TGTGCCAGCAGTTTGGACCCAGACGGTGATGAAAAACTGTTTTTT. This codes for CASSLDPDGDEKLFF.

On this clonotype itself: A read error may account for a junction end that differs from germline. This rearrangement joins TRBV18 to TRBJ2-4; tentatively, D is TRBD2 (5 bases). CDR1 and CDR2 from the germline V gene are KGHSH and LQKENI. The CDR3 runs to 14 residues. The CDR3 DNA reads TGTGCCAGCTCCCCACGCTCCGGGGAAAACATTCAGTACTTC. Translated, it gives CASSPRSGENIQYF.

The chain carries TRBV7-6 and TRBJ2-6; a possible D gene is TRBD1 (6 bases). The CDR3 consists of 17 residues. Trimming stripped 5 bases from V and 2 bases from J, with 16 bases between. CDR1 is SGHVS and CDR2 is FNYEAQ in the germline V gene. CDR3 DNA sequence: TGTGCCAGCAGCAGACATACAGGGTCTCCTGGGGCCAACGTCCTGACTTTC. It yields the protein CASSRHTGSPGANVLTF.

The CDR3 sequence: CASSYLSGPGNEQFF. The CDR3 DNA reads as TGTGCCAGCAGTTACCTCTCCGGTCCCGGCAATGAGCAGTTCTTC. The chain couples TRBV6-2 or TRBV6-3 to TRBJ2-1, with D uncertain. The V gene lost 2 bases and the J gene lost 6 bases, with 14 bases spanning the gap. The CDR3 length is 15 residues. Per the germline V gene, CDR1 is MNHEY and CDR2 is SVGEGT.

The chain couples TRBV20-1 to TRBJ2-1; D is perhaps TRBD1 (6 bases). Germline values: CDR1 DFQATT, CDR2 SNEGSKA (reference sequence). Between the trimmed V and J ends, which lost 0 bases and 2 bases, there was a span of 14 bases. The CDR3 totals 16 residues. The CDR3 reads CSARDPGRGTYNEQFF. CDR3 in DNA: TGCAGTGCTAGAGATCCTGGCAGGGGAACCTACAATGAGCAGTTCTTC.

This clonotype was seen more than once but under ten times. The chain recombines TRBV4-2 with TRBJ1-4; a weak D match, TRBD1 (6 bases). With 0 bases removed from V and 1 base from J, the gap between germline ends came to 9 bases. Germline CDR1 LGHNA, CDR2 YNFKEQ. CDR3 size: 16 residues. CDR3 in amino acids: CASSQDWGRTNEKLFF. CDR3 coding DNA: TGTGCCAGCAGCCAAGATTGGGGGCGAACTAATGAAAAACTGTTTTTT.

CDR3 DNA: TGCAGCGTTAAGATTAGCCTCAATGAGCAGTTCTTC. It is translated as CSVKISLNEQFF. This sequence joins TRBV29-1 and TRBJ2-1; D not resolved. This CDR3 region has 12 residues. Germline assignment: CDR1 SQVTM and CDR2 ANQGSEA. The V gene lost 5 bases and the J gene lost 6 bases, with 11 bases spanning the gap.

This clonotype was seen only a few times. The rearrangement joins TRBV6-2 or TRBV6-3 to TRBJ2-1; no definite D call. CDR3 length equals 15 residues. Trimming took 2 bases from V and 9 from J, leaving 17 bases between them. The V gene's germline CDR1 is MNHEY and CDR2 SVGEGT. CDR3 region: CASSYGERLFSEQFF. In DNA, the CDR3 is TGTGCCAGCAGTTACGGCGAGCGTCTGTTCTCTGAGCAGTTCTTC.

V is TRBV29-1 and J is TRBJ1-1, with unresolved D. Germline CDR1 and CDR2: SQVTM and ANQGSEA. V gave up 4 bases and J gave up 0 bases, with 9 bases separating them. CDR3 size: 13 residues. The CDR3 spells CSVGAYLNTEAFF. CDR3 nucleotides: TGCAGCGTTGGAGCATACTTGAACACTGAAGCTTTCTTT.

The rearrangement links TRBV20-1 to TRBJ2-2; D unresolved. The germline V gene encodes CDR1 DFQATT and CDR2 SNEGSKA (reference sequence). The CDR3 has 17 amino acids. Trimming stripped 0 bases from V and 1 base from J, with 15 bases between. CDR3 in amino acids: CSARDHGPLGNTGELFF. The CDR3 DNA follows: TGCAGTGCTAGAGACCATGGACCTTTGGGGAACACCGGGGAGCTGTTTTTT.

This clonotype has more than one count but fewer than ten. This chain connects TRBV28 to TRBJ1-6; a possible D gene is TRBD1 (5 bases). CDR3 length equals 14 residues. The germline V and J ends were trimmed by 6 bases and 3 bases, with 9 bases remaining between them. In germline, CDR1 is MDHEN, CDR2 SYDVKM. The CDR3 nucleotides are TGTGCCAGCAGGACAGCCGTCTATAATTCACCCCTCCACTTT. Encoded protein: CASRTAVYNSPLHF. Drawing the rest from reference TRBV28 and TRBJ1-6, the complete variable domain is DVKVTQSSRYLVKRTGEKVFLECVQDMDHENMFWYRQDPGLGLRLIYFSYDVKMKEKGDIPEGYSVSREKKERFSLILESASTNQTSMYLCASRTAVYNSPLHFGNGTRLTVT.